A single T cell receptor (beta chain) is shown here with its context. Its antigen remains unknown. The sample belongs to a study of shared clonotypes between healthy human individuals. The V and J ends lost 1 base and 5 bases respectively, with 9 bases between them. This CDR3 is 13 amino acids long. Per the germline V gene, CDR1 is SGHTA and CDR2 is FQGTGA. The study's findings and limits: Estimated clonotype richness was generally higher in naive than memory subsets. Naive CD4 clonotype sharing across a few donors was 5% to 6%.

At a deep level, the assay was run. The table came from immunoSEQ multiplex PCR; TCRdb's copy has only in-frame clones and leaves some out. The sample lists 950,000 to 1,300,000 clones; 75% were seen once. The TCR originated in a man aged 18 to 35 in good health. Source material: memory CD4+ T cells sorted from blood. Subset noted: CD45RA-negative fraction. The chain joins TRBV7-3 to TRBJ2-7; weak D call: TRBD1 (6 bases). This CDR3 reads CASSLNRDNEQYF. In DNA, the CDR3 is TGTGCCAGCAGCTTAAACAGGGACAACGAGCAGTACTTC.